Here is one T cell receptor (beta chain) with its context. Its antigen is unidentified. Looked up from germline, CDR1 is SGHTA and CDR2 is FQGTGA. Trimming at V came to 5 bases and at J to 2 bases, leaving 9 bases not matched to a gene. This CDR3 region has 16 residues. Unique molecular identifiers were used in preparing the TCRbeta library. One entry per CDR3 protein, called by TCRdb with MiXCR from the PCR reads. The sample carries a few hundred thousand distinct CDR3 sequences, about a tenth recorded once. These data are taken from a study of T-cell reconstitution after alpha-beta-depleted transplantation in children. Study results and limitations: After transplant, at about two months, alpha-beta T cells were reportedly derived from several hundred expanded graft clones.

The V and J genes are TRBV7-3 and TRBJ2-3, with 8 positions matching TRBD1. This TCR was sampled from a boy under two years old with acute myeloid leukemia, due to receive a stem cell transplant. The input for sequencing was PBMCs, taken before TCRalphabeta/CD19-depleted stem cell transplant. In DNA, the CDR3 is TGTGCCAGCAGCCGCGGGCAGGGGGCGTTCACAGATACGCAGTATTTT. It translates to CASSRGQGAFTDTQYF.